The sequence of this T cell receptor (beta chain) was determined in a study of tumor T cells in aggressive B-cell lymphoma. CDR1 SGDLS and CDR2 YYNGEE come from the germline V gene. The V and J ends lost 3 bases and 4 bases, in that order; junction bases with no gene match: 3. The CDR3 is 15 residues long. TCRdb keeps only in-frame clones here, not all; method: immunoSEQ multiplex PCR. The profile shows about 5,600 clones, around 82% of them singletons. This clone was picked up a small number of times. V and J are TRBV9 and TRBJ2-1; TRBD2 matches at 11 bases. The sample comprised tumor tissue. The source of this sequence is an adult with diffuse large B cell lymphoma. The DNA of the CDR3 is TGTGCCAGCAGCGGACTAGCGGGATTATACAATGAGCAGTTCTTC. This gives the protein CASSGLAGLYNEQFF.